This is a list of T cell receptor beta chains from one sample in a study of cytomegalovirus exposure and HLA in healthy donors. Only in-frame clones appear in the TCRdb table, and some are missing; sequencing was by immunoSEQ multiplex PCR. Of 65,000 to 80,000 clones listed, approximately 94% are singletons. Sequencing input: PBMCs. All receptors come from a woman younger than 35 in good health and CMV-seropositive. The CDR3 runs from the conserved cysteine through the conserved F or W. A D gene is named only where the DNA matches it firmly. The size entry is marked missing in some rows and otherwise reads once, few, many or a size class.

d_call cdr3_length j_call v_call clone_size cdr3_aa cdr3_nt
TRBD2 15 TRBJ2-7 TRBV5-1 . CASSLTSGSLYEQYF TGCGCCAGCAGCTTGACTAGCGGGAGTTTGTACGAGCAGTACTTC
TRBD2 15 TRBJ2-1 TRBV7-2 . CASSLYRGGYNEQFF TGTGCCAGCAGCTTATACCGGGGGGGCTACAATGAGCAGTTCTTC
. 16 TRBJ1-5 TRBV15 . CATSRGDDSFNQPQHF TGTGCCACCAGCAGAGGGGATGACAGTTTCAATCAGCCCCAGCATTTT
. 12 TRBJ2-7 TRBV30 once CAWSITAYEQYF TGTGCCTGGAGTATTACAGCCTACGAGCAGTACTTC
. 18 TRBJ1-2 TRBV4-3 . CASSLAAATGGAGRGYTF TGCGCCAGCAGCCTCGCCGCGGCCACGGGGGGCGCCGGGCGTGGCTACACCTTC
. 12 TRBJ1-2 TRBV6-5 . CASGRLGVGYTF TGTGCCAGCGGGCGACTAGGGGTTGGCTACACCTTC
. 15 TRBJ2-5 TRBV5-6 . CASPPRSPRVETQYF TGTGCCAGCCCTCCTCGGAGTCCGAGGGTCGAGACCCAGTACTTC
. 18 TRBJ2-1 TRBV30 . CAWSVPRTFSSSYNEQFF TGTGCCTGGAGTGTACCGAGGACTTTTTCGAGCTCCTACAATGAGCAGTTCTTC
. 12 TRBJ2-2 TRBV6-5 . CATLQVAGELFF TGTGCCACCCTCCAGGTGGCCGGGGAGCTGTTTTTT
. 13 TRBJ1-1 TRBV27 . CASRWGMNTEAFF TGTGCCAGCAGATGGGGCATGAACACTGAAGCTTTCTTT
. 13 TRBJ2-5 TRBV2 . CASRMDNQETQYF TGTGCCAGCAGGATGGACAACCAAGAGACCCAGTACTTC
TRBD2 16 TRBJ2-1 TRBV4-3 . CASSQVLAGDYNEQFF TGCGCCAGCAGCCAGGTTCTAGCGGGGGACTACAATGAGCAGTTCTTC
TRBD1 16 TRBJ1-2 TRBV5-4 . CASSLAGTGGAYGYTF TGTGCCAGCAGCTTGGCTGGGACAGGGGGCGCCTATGGCTACACCTTC
. 13 TRBJ2-5 TRBV5-8 . CASSLRGQETQYF TGTGCCAGCAGCTTGAGAGGACAAGAGACCCAGTACTTC
TRBD2 15 TRBJ2-5 TRBV7-2 . CASSLAGLAKETQYF TGTGCCAGCAGCTTAGCGGGACTAGCGAAAGAGACCCAGTACTTC
. 13 TRBJ1-2 TRBV19 . CASSITGLYGYTF TGTGCCAGTAGTATTACAGGTCTCTATGGCTACACCTTC
TRBD2 15 TRBJ2-3 TRBV5-4 once CASSPTSGGANTQYF TGTGCCAGCAGCCCGACTAGCGGGGGGGCAAATACGCAGTATTTT
. 15 TRBJ2-1 TRBV6-5 . CASSPRDGGGGEQFF TGTGCCAGCAGTCCCCGGGACGGAGGGGGGGGTGAGCAGTTCTTC
TRBD1 14 TRBJ1-2 TRBV9 . CASTGTGRNYGYTF TGTGCCAGCACGGGGACAGGCCGGAACTATGGCTACACCTTC
. 16 TRBJ2-5 TRBV5-5 . CASSRQVILSKETQYF TGTGCCAGCAGCCGACAGGTCATTCTATCAAAAGAGACCCAGTACTTC
TRBD1 15 TRBJ1-3 TRBV18 . CASSPGGTGKNTIYF TGTGCCAGCTCACCTGGCGGGACAGGGAAGAACACCATATATTTT
TRBD1 12 TRBJ1-2 TRBV2 . CASSRDSYGYTF TGTGCCAGCAGCAGGGACAGCTATGGCTACACCTTC
TRBD1 12 TRBJ1-1 TRBV5-6 . CASSGTDAEAFF TGTGCCAGCAGCGGGACAGATGCTGAAGCTTTCTTT
. 12 TRBJ2-5 TRBV2 . CARRTEEETQYF TGTGCCAGGCGGACAGAAGAAGAGACCCAGTACTTC
. 14 TRBJ2-2 TRBV4-1 . CASKPQGNTGELFF TGCGCCAGCAAACCCCAGGGTAACACCGGGGAGCTGTTTTTT
. 13 TRBJ1-1 TRBV5-1 . CASSGPENTEAFF TGCGCCAGCAGCGGGCCGGAGAACACTGAAGCTTTCTTT
TRBD2 16 TRBJ2-3 TRBV2 . CASSEQASGSTDTQYF TGTGCCAGCAGTGAACAGGCTAGCGGTAGCACAGATACGCAGTATTTT
TRBD1 15 TRBJ1-6 TRBV4-2 . CASSEGAGWDSPLHF TGTGCCAGCAGCGAGGGGGCCGGATGGGATTCACCCCTCCACTTT
. 14 TRBJ1-1 TRBV9 . CASSVVWGYTEAFF TGTGCCAGCAGCGTAGTCTGGGGCTACACTGAAGCTTTCTTT
. 13 TRBJ2-7 TRBV7-2 . CASSSREPGEQYF TGTGCCAGCAGCTCCAGAGAGCCAGGGGAGCAGTACTTC
. 13 TRBJ2-7 TRBV27 . CASRLGSSYEQYF TGTGCCAGTAGGTTGGGCAGCTCCTACGAGCAGTACTTC
TRBD2 15 TRBJ2-7 TRBV18 . CASSSAGGSSYEQYF TGTGCCAGCTCATCAGCGGGAGGAAGCTCCTACGAGCAGTACTTC
. 14 TRBJ2-1 TRBV5-1 . CASSPSLQGNEQFF TGCGCCAGCAGCCCGAGTCTCCAGGGCAATGAGCAGTTCTTC
. 14 TRBJ2-3 TRBV15 once CATGTYSGVDTQYF TGTGCCACCGGGACTTACAGCGGCGTCGATACGCAGTATTTT
. 16 TRBJ2-7 TRBV27 . CASSASPGLAPPEQYF TGTGCCAGCAGTGCCTCTCCGGGACTCGCCCCACCCGAGCAGTACTTC
. 13 TRBJ2-1 TRBV19 . CASSIDLNREQFF TGTGCCAGTAGTATAGATCTAAACAGGGAGCAGTTCTTC
. 15 TRBJ1-4 TRBV10-3 . CAISEGGSGNEKLFF TGTGCCATCAGTGAGGGAGGGAGCGGGAATGAAAAACTGTTTTTT
. 12 TRBJ2-7 TRBV30 . CAWRATTYEQYF TGTGCCTGGAGGGCCACGACCTACGAGCAGTACTTC
. 15 TRBJ2-1 TRBV19 . CASSITGPGDNEQFF TGTGCCAGTAGTATCACGGGGCCAGGGGACAATGAGCAGTTCTTC
. 17 TRBJ1-5 TRBV4-1 . CASSQHAGRGGNQPQHF TGCGCCAGCAGCCAACACGCTGGACGGGGTGGCAATCAGCCCCAGCATTTT
. 14 TRBJ2-3 TRBV19 . CASRIAGESDTQYF TGTGCCAGTAGAATAGCAGGGGAGTCAGATACGCAGTATTTT
TRBD2 15 TRBJ2-1 TRBV30 . CAWSGLAGTYNEQFF TGTGCCTGGAGTGGCCTAGCGGGGACCTACAATGAGCAGTTCTTC
TRBD2 16 TRBJ2-7 TRBV5-1 . CASSPSGLAGGYEQYF TGCGCCAGCAGCCCGTCGGGACTAGCGGGAGGCTACGAGCAGTACTTC
. 13 TRBJ2-7 TRBV7-8 few CASSFGGGSEQYF TGTGCCAGCAGCTTCGGAGGGGGCAGCGAGCAGTACTTC
TRBD2 18 TRBJ2-5 TRBV5-1 . CASSLGTSGGAGEETQYF TGCGCCAGCAGCTTGGGGACTAGCGGGGGGGCCGGTGAGGAGACCCAGTACTTC
. 15 TRBJ2-6 TRBV7-3 . CASSLKGGGANVLTF TGTGCCAGCAGCTTAAAAGGGGGTGGGGCCAACGTCCTGACTTTC
TRBD2 15 TRBJ2-3 TRBV10-2 . CASSGGILAADTQYF TGCGCCAGCAGTGGGGGGATACTAGCGGCAGATACGCAGTATTTT
. 15 TRBJ1-6 TRBV7-2 . CASSANRDGGSPLHF TGTGCCAGCAGCGCAAACAGGGATGGGGGTTCACCCCTCCACTTT
. 17 TRBJ2-3 TRBV9 . CASSVGLAGAGTDTQYF TGTGCCAGCAGCGTAGGGCTGGCAGGAGCAGGGACAGATACGCAGTATTTT
. 17 TRBJ2-5 TRBV10-1 . CASSESPRTDNQETQYF TGCGCCAGCAGTGAGTCTCCTCGGACGGACAACCAAGAGACCCAGTACTTC
. 14 TRBJ1-5 TRBV9 . CASSAGGAGQPQHF TGTGCCAGCAGCGCGGGGGGCGCGGGTCAGCCCCAGCATTTT
. 15 TRBJ1-5 TRBV5-6 . CASSWGGGGNQPQHF TGTGCCAGCAGCTGGGGGGGAGGGGGCAATCAGCCCCAGCATTTT
. 17 TRBJ2-5 TRBV4-1 . CASSQERGQGPQETQYF TGCGCCAGCAGCCAAGAACGCGGGCAGGGGCCCCAAGAGACCCAGTACTTC
TRBD1 15 TRBJ1-1 TRBV5-4 . CASSPLQGMNTEAFF TGTGCCAGCAGCCCTTTACAGGGGATGAACACTGAAGCTTTCTTT
TRBD2 13 TRBJ2-3 TRBV2 . CASSGGLAGTQYF TGTGCCAGCAGTGGTGGACTAGCCGGTACGCAGTATTTT
. 16 TRBJ2-1 TRBV13 . CASSPRGSEINNEQFF TGTGCCAGCAGCCCCCGGGGTAGCGAGATCAACAATGAGCAGTTCTTC
. 17 TRBJ2-7 TRBV12-2 . CASRFETPSGKDYEQYF TGTGCAAGTCGCTTTGAAACGCCTAGCGGTAAGGACTACGAGCAGTACTTC
. 14 TRBJ2-1 TRBV6-5 . CASSYDGAYNEQFF TGTGCCAGCAGTTACGATGGAGCATACAATGAGCAGTTCTTC
TRBD2 16 TRBJ2-1 TRBV19 . CASSMSKAGPDNEQFF TGTGCCAGTAGTATGTCCAAAGCGGGGCCAGACAATGAGCAGTTCTTC
TRBD2 16 TRBJ2-7 TRBV27 . CASSPSGRVRPYEQYF TGTGCCAGCAGTCCATCCGGGAGGGTTCGACCCTACGAGCAGTACTTC